This paragraph covers one TCR beta chain sequence. Its antigen is unknown. Nothing much larger sits one base from this clone, and base qualities are not available. This entry is derived from a study of blood T cell repertoires in COVID-19 (dated by TCRdb to the early 2020s). Describing the broader study: Samples covering the acute and convalescent phases of COVID-19 were provided by collaborators in the United States, Italy and Spain. A freely available public database, intended as a resource for researchers studying the immune response to SARS-CoV-2, is where the repertoires were released. HLA class I and class II types, where available, came from metadata supplied by the sample provider rather than from assay-based typing. The prospective study material was composed of cDNA or gDNA derived from T cells, B-cell-depleted T cells, or PBMCs. The sample metadata nearly always contained a de-identified subject ID, COVID-19 status, age in years and sex. Subjects who had been exposed to COVID-19, were actively infected with it, or had recovered from it provided the deeply sampled blood TCRbeta repertoires that made up the dataset. Samples were obtained from the ongoing ImmuneRACE study (first 160 participants) and from over 1,000 subjects provided by 6 global collaborators. Broad study findings and their caveats: How much clinical and demographic metadata was included differed by source and by participant, and the metadata was provided uncurated.

Its CDR3 holds 15 amino acids, cysteine through phenylalanine. Here the CDR3 DNA is all that survives: 45 bases in frame from base 1. CDR1 and CDR2 were assigned from the germline V gene as MNHEY and SVGAGI. A distance of 20 bases separates the germline ends of V and J, which lose 7 bases and 8 bases respectively. TCRbeta CDR3 regions were amplified from genomic DNA by means of the immunoSEQ Assay, a bias-controlled multiplex PCR. The study's processing was this. The number of nucleated cells in each sample was estimated from the amplification of reference gene primers within the assay. To quantify the absolute abundance of each unique TCRbeta CDR3 rearrangement, sequence reads were collapsed and filtered. For each sample, productive Simpson clonality was calculated by taking the square root of Simpson's diversity index across productive rearrangements. Entries here come from immuneACCESS through TCRdb and include only in-frame sequences with V and J called. Some clones fail to appear in such tables; in the studies checked, an unresolved V gene covers under half of the shortfall, and the cause of the remainder is unknown. That table is the source of V, J and clone size, and D and trimming were worked out from the DNA. This sample has around 450,000 clones in its table, and about 85% of those were observed once. The ten largest clonotypes hold under 0.85% of the sample.

In the prospective study, participants were about 18 to 95 years old, resided in under 30 geographic areas of the United States, and were enrolled through a virtual design. Cohort assignment in the prospective study relied on participant-reported clinical history from a screening survey and a study questionnaire. For ImmuneRACE Cohort 3, a participant was defined as recovered based on two consecutive negative NP/OP PCR tests, clearance by a healthcare professional, or resolution of symptoms. Mobile phlebotomists in the prospective study collected whole blood, serum and a nasopharyngeal or oropharyngeal swab from every participant. Additional blood draws and questionnaires over an approximately two-month period could optionally be provided by prospective study participants. Before DNA extraction, blood samples from the prospective study were shipped at room temperature or frozen.

The V and J segments used are TRBV6-5 and TRBJ1-4; TRBD1 is a possible D gene, resting on 5 matching bases. The sequenced material came from PBMCs or T cells enriched from blood (not recorded which). The receptor was derived from a woman aged 18 to 35 who had recovered from COVID-19. The nucleotide sequence reads as follows: TGTGCCAGCATCCCAACCGGGGGACTTAGCGAAAAACTGTTTTTT. It translates to CASIPTGGLSEKLFF.